This T cell receptor beta chain derives from a study of prognosis after radiotherapy for stage I lung cancer. Across the study: Medically, all non-small cell lung cancer patients were deemed inoperable. Tumor type comprised squamous cell carcinoma in 6 or 7 patients and adenocarcinoma in twelve.

At each of two time points, approximately 5.7 milliliters of venous blood were taken. Many counts were recorded for this clonotype. Its antigen is undetermined. Study-wide findings and caveats: The tumor specificity of expanded TCR clones remained undetermined.

Germline V lookup: CDR1 MDHEN, CDR2 SYDVKM. After removal of 8 bases from V and 2 bases from J, the junction contained 4 bases not matched to a gene. The CDR3 has 13 residues. The genomic DNA TCR beta CDR3 region underwent two rounds of multiplex PCR. Primers targeting each individual TRBV and TRBJ gene were applied in first-round PCR. TCRdb ran MiXCR on the multiplex PCR reads and lists one entry per CDR3 protein. The table lists roughly 38,000 distinct CDR3 sequences, roughly 24% of them singletons. The V gene is TRBV28, the J gene TRBJ1-2, with 8 nucleotides matching TRBD1. The specimen comprised PBMCs, sampled before or after stereotactic body radiation therapy (not recorded which). This TCR was sampled from a donor at least 50 years old with non-small cell lung cancer. Here the CDR3 DNA reads TGTGCCAGCGGACAGGGAGGGAACTATGGCTACACCTTC. Residues: CASGQGGNYGYTF.